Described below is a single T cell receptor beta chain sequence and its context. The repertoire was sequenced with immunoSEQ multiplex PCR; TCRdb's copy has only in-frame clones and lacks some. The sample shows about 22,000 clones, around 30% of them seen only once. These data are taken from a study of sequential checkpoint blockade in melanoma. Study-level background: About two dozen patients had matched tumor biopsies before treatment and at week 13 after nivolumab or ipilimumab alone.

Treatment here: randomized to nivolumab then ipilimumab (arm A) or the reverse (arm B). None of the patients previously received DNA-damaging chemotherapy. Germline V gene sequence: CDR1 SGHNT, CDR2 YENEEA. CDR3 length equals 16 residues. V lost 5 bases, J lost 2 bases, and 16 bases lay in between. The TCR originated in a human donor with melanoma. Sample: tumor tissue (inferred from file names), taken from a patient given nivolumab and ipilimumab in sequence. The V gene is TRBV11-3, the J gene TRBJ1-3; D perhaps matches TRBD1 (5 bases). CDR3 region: CASSLGDLLTGNTIYF. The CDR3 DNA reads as TGTGCCAGCAGCCTCGGGGACCTCCTCACTGGAAACACCATATATTTT.